This record covers a single T cell receptor (beta chain). Source study methods: Amplified reference gene primers provided the basis for estimating nucleated cell counts. Generated by immunoSEQ multiplex PCR, the TCRdb table keeps only in-frame clones and is missing some. Clone size and the V and J calls come from that table; the DNA yielded D and trimming. The profile shows 300,000 to 450,000 clones, 85% of them singletons. This sample was included in a study of blood T cell repertoires in COVID-19. At the level of the study: Italy, Spain and the United States were the sources of the convalescent and acute COVID-19 samples. In each case, the material was cDNA or gDNA derived from T cells, B-cell-depleted T cells, or PBMCs.

The sequenced sample was peripheral blood. This TCR came from a woman aged 18-29 years with acute or convalescent COVID-19.

The DNA of the CDR3 is TGTGCCAGCACTCGGACAGGGAGGGGCGAGCAGTACTTC. It translates to CASTRTGRGEQYF. The chain links TRBV2 to TRBJ2-7; maybe TRBD1 (8 bases). V was shortened by 7 bases and J by 6 bases, with 16 bases between the two germline ends. The CDR3 runs to 13 residues. CDR1 SNHLY and CDR2 FYNNEI come from the germline V gene.